A single sample gave rise to the 30 T cell receptor beta chains below, sequenced in a study of technical replicates of blood from a few donors. Method: immunoSEQ multiplex PCR; TCRdb's copy keeps in-frame clones and lacks some. This sample has around 61,000 clones; approximately 86% occur once, and the top ten carry roughly 5.1%. The sample comprised PBMCs. These receptor sequences come from a human donor in good health. Some clones in this sample may be carry-over from other donors' samples.

J is TRBJ2-2 and V is TRBV7-9; 8 bases match TRBD1. V shed 5 bases, J shed 7 bases, and the junction held 9 bases outside the gene matches. Per germline, CDR1 SEHNR and CDR2 FQNEAQ (reference sequence). The CDR3 consists of 15 residues. CDR3 sequence (DNA): TGTGCCAGCAGCGCCTTACAGGGGGACGGCGGGGAGCTGTTTTTT. This sequence encodes CASSALQGDGGELFF.

This clone appeared a few times. The rearrangement links TRBV4-1 to TRBJ1-5, with TRBD1 as a possible D gene (5 bases). Trimming took off 2 bases at V and 3 bases at J, with 11 bases between the two ends. From germline, CDR1 is MGHRA and CDR2 YSYEKL. This CDR3 is 15 amino acids long. DNA of the CDR3: TGCGCCAGCAGCCAATTGGCGGGGGACAATCAGCCCCAGCATTTT. Translated: CASSQLAGDNQPQHF.

V gene TRBV5-1 combines with J gene TRBJ1-2, with 9 bases that match TRBD1. This CDR3 is built from 16 residues. J lost 5 bases, V lost 0 bases, and 8 bases had no gene match. Germline V gene data show CDR1 as SGHRS and CDR2 as YFSETQ. The CDR3 loop is CASSLEGQGSRYGYTF. DNA for the CDR3: TGCGCCAGCAGCTTGGAGGGACAGGGATCGAGGTATGGCTACACCTTC.

The chain joins TRBV5-1 to TRBJ1-4; 9 positions agree with TRBD1. The CDR3 contains 19 residues. V dropped 0 bases and J dropped 6; count of bases not matched to a gene: 15. Germline CDR1 and CDR2: SGHRS and YFSETQ. CDR3 in DNA: TGCGCCAGCAGCTTGGTGGTGACAGGGGGTACCGGGCGGGATGAAAAACTGTTTTTT. Protein sequence: CASSLVVTGGTGRDEKLFF.

The V gene is TRBV19, the J gene TRBJ2-7, with 8 bases matching TRBD2. The J segment lost 6 bases and the V segment lost 4 bases, leaving 11 bases of the junction unmatched. From germline, CDR1 is LNHDA and CDR2 SQIVND (reference sequence). This CDR3 region has 15 residues. CDR3 bases: TGTGCCAGTAGTAAAAAATCCGGGGGGGCGCGCGAGCAGTACTTC. Amino acid sequence: CASSKKSGGAREQYF.

This chain connects TRBV27 to TRBJ1-2; TRBD1 matches 7 bases. Germline CDR1 MNHEY, CDR2 SMNVEV (reference sequence). CDR3 length: 16 amino acids. V shed 5 bases and J 0 bases; nucleotides not matched to a gene: 9. The CDR3 protein is CASSKGQLVTNYGYTF. Written as DNA, the CDR3 is TGTGCCAGCAGTAAGGGACAGCTTGTTACTAACTATGGCTACACCTTC.

The J gene is TRBJ2-6, the V gene TRBV7-3; no clear D gene. Trimming removed 2 bases at V and 0 bases at J, with 8 bases between. Looked up from germline, CDR1 is SGHTA and CDR2 is FQGTGA. The CDR3 covers 16 residues. DNA of the CDR3: TGTGCCAGCAGCTTATATGGAGCCTCTGGGGCCAACGTCCTGACTTTC. Its protein is CASSLYGASGANVLTF.

This clone has a handful of counts. This sequence joins TRBV19 and TRBJ1-5; D is ambiguous. CDR3 length: 18 amino acids. Germline V gene lookup returns CDR1 LNHDA and CDR2 SQIVND (reference sequence). Trimming pared 3 bases from V and 4 bases from J, leaving 22 bases between. This CDR3 is CASSMTLGGGRLNQPQHF. The CDR3 DNA follows: TGTGCCAGTAGTATGACGCTTGGCGGCGGAAGGCTTAATCAGCCCCAGCATTTT.

This rearrangement joins TRBV6-4 to TRBJ2-3; TRBD2 aligns across 8 bases. The germline V gene encodes CDR1 MRHNA and CDR2 SNTAGT. The CDR3 consists of 14 residues. Unmatched junction bases numbered 6, after V lost 4 bases and J lost 6 bases. This chain's CDR3 is CASSVNGGEDTQYF. The CDR3 nucleotides read TGTGCCAGCAGTGTGAACGGGGGGGAGGATACGCAGTATTTT.

The V gene is TRBV5-1, the J gene TRBJ2-7; 11 bases match TRBD2. Germline V gene data show CDR1 as SGHRS and CDR2 as YFSETQ. The length of the CDR3 is 14 residues. The V segment lost 4 bases and the J segment 3 bases; nucleotides outside the gene matches: 3. The CDR3 protein is CASSAGLADYEQYF. The CDR3 nucleotides read TGCGCCAGCAGCGCGGGACTAGCGGACTACGAGCAGTACTTC.

The J gene is TRBJ2-1, the V gene TRBV30, with TRBD2 matching over 10 bases. The CDR3 sequence is 14 residues long. CDR1 is GTSNPN and CDR2 is SVGIG in the germline V gene (reference sequence). With V trimmed by 3 bases and J by 4 bases, 3 bases remained unmatched. The CDR3 sequence: CAWSRSGRYNEQFF. CDR3 coding DNA: TGTGCCTGGAGCCGTAGCGGGAGGTACAATGAGCAGTTCTTC.

The chain recombines TRBV10-3 with TRBJ2-3; the match to TRBD2 covers 7 bases. Germline assignment: CDR1 ENHRY and CDR2 SYGVKD. The length of the CDR3 is 15 residues. Trimming at V came to 4 bases and at J to 2 bases, leaving 6 bases not matched to a gene. CDR3 in amino acids: CAISVLGGDTDTQYF. CDR3 nucleotide sequence: TGTGCCATCAGTGTCTTGGGGGGGGACACAGATACGCAGTATTTT.

The rearrangement uses TRBV18 and TRBJ1-3; D may be TRBD1 (5 bases). With 4 bases removed from V and 3 bases from J, the gap between germline ends came to 16 bases. Germline-derived CDR1 and CDR2 are KGHSH and LQKENI. The CDR3 runs to 16 residues. CDR3 residues: CASSLGLSTGGNTIYF. For the CDR3, the DNA is TGTGCCAGCTCACTGGGACTTTCGACGGGTGGAAACACCATATATTTT.

V and J are TRBV11-2 and TRBJ2-3; the D is unclear. Germline CDR1 reads SGHAT; CDR2 reads FQNNGV. V dropped 1 base and J dropped 2 bases, with 10 bases sitting between them. The CDR3 extends over 15 amino acids. Here the CDR3 reads CASSLGLTYTDTQYF. In DNA, the CDR3 is TGTGCCAGCAGCTTAGGCCTAACTTACACAGATACGCAGTATTTT. Looking up the rest from reference TRBV11-2 and TRBJ2-3 gives the full variable domain: EAGVAQSPRYKIIEKRQSVAFWCNPISGHATLYWYQQILGQGPKLLIQFQNNGVVDDSQLPKDRFSAERLKGVDSTLKIQPAKLEDSAVYLCASSLGLTYTDTQYFGPGTRLTVL.

V and J are TRBV9 and TRBJ2-3; 10 bases match TRBD1. This CDR3 is 16 amino acids long. The J segment lost 4 bases and the V segment lost 2 bases, leaving 7 bases of the junction unmatched. Looked up from germline, CDR1 is SGDLS and CDR2 is YYNGEE. The CDR3 bases are TGTGCCAGCAGCGTGACGACAGGGGGCCTTTCAGATACGCAGTATTTT. This encodes CASSVTTGGLSDTQYF. Filled out from reference TRBV9 and TRBJ2-3, the complete variable domain reads DSGVTQTPKHLITATGQRVTLRCSPRSGDLSVYWYQQSLDQGLQFLIQYYNGEERAKGNILERFSAQQFPDLHSELNLSSLELGDSALYFCASSVTTGGLSDTQYFGPGTRLTVL.

The chain is built from TRBV7-6 and TRBJ2-2, with D perhaps matching TRBD2 (5 bases). V gave up 1 base and J gave up 0 bases, with 9 bases separating them. This CDR3 region has 16 residues. The germline V gene encodes CDR1 SGHVS and CDR2 FNYEAQ. The CDR3 loop is CASSLVPGTNTGELFF. The CDR3 nucleotides read TGTGCCAGCAGCTTAGTTCCGGGAACGAACACCGGGGAGCTGTTTTTT.

The rearrangement joins TRBV7-9 to TRBJ2-1; the match to TRBD2 covers 16 bases. Per germline, CDR1 SEHNR and CDR2 FQNEAQ (reference sequence). J was trimmed by 1 base and V by 10 bases; bases with no gene match: 7. The CDR3 sequence is 17 residues long. The CDR3 reads CATIGTSGGGSYNEQFF. CDR3 bases: TGTGCCACCATCGGGACTAGCGGGGGGGGATCCTACAATGAGCAGTTCTTC.

This rearrangement joins TRBV7-2 to TRBJ2-5; a weak D match, TRBD2 (6 bases). The CDR3 is made up of 13 amino acids. The V gene lost 3 bases and the J gene lost 3 bases, with 8 bases spanning the gap. CDR1 is SGHTA and CDR2 is FQGNSA in the germline V gene. CDR3 sequence reads: CASSLGGKETQYF. Written as DNA, the CDR3 is TGTGCCAGCAGCTTGGGGGGAAAAGAGACCCAGTACTTC.

V and J are TRBV10-3 and TRBJ1-5, with D possibly TRBD1 on 6 matching bases. The CDR3 has 14 amino acids. CDR1 and CDR2 from the germline V gene are ENHRY and SYGVKD. Trimming shortened V by 4 bases and J by 6 bases, and 13 bases separated the two germline ends. The CDR3 spells CAISVAGEGQPQHF. The CDR3 coding sequence is TGTGCCATCAGTGTCGCAGGGGAGGGTCAGCCCCAGCATTTT.

CDR3 sequence (DNA): TGCGCCAGCAGCCCAGACAGGTACGAGCAGTACTTC. Encoded protein: CASSPDRYEQYF. The chain couples TRBV5-1 to TRBJ2-7; tentatively, D is TRBD1 (6 bases). Germline V gives CDR1 SGHRS, CDR2 YFSETQ. The V end was cut by 4 bases, the J end by 4 bases, with 9 bases between. There are 12 residues in the CDR3.

This sequence joins TRBV5-6 and TRBJ1-2, with 7 bases aligning to TRBD1. With 1 base clipped from V and 7 bases from J, the junction kept 4 bases outside the gene matches. The CDR3 has 13 amino acids. CDR1 is SGHDT and CDR2 is YYEEEE in the germline V gene. The CDR3 nucleotides are TGTGCCAGCAGCTTGACAGGGGTGGGTGGCTACACCTTC. Translating it yields CASSLTGVGGYTF.

In its sample, this clone was seen once. The V gene is TRBV5-1, the J gene TRBJ1-4; 10 bases align to TRBD1. The J segment lost 6 bases and the V segment lost 4 bases, leaving 12 bases of the junction unmatched. The CDR3 has 17 amino acids. The germline V gene has CDR1 SGHRS and CDR2 YFSETQ. The CDR3 DNA follows: TGCGCCAGCAGCCGAATTCCAACAGGGACAGGGGATGAAAAACTGTTTTTT. Translated: CASSRIPTGTGDEKLFF.

The chain has TRBV5-1 and TRBJ1-1, with D maybe TRBD1 (5 bases). The length of the CDR3 is 15 residues. Germline V lookup: CDR1 SGHRS, CDR2 YFSETQ. V lost 5 bases and J 3 bases, leaving 17 bases between the germline ends. The CDR3 sequence is CASRSTGTRDTEAFF. The CDR3 DNA reads as TGCGCCAGCAGGTCGACCGGGACTCGGGACACTGAAGCTTTCTTT.

The chain joins TRBV30 to TRBJ2-2, with a possible D match to TRBD2 (6 bases). V lost 4 bases and J 5 bases, leaving 26 bases between the germline ends. This CDR3 spans 18 amino acids. Germline V gene lookup returns CDR1 GTSNPN and CDR2 SVGIG (reference sequence). This chain's CDR3 is CAWITGLPKRFDTGELFF. The CDR3 DNA follows: TGTGCCTGGATTACGGGACTCCCCAAGCGTTTCGATACCGGGGAGCTGTTTTTT.

This chain uses TRBV9 with TRBJ1-1; weak D call: TRBD1 (5 bases). The CDR3 consists of 15 residues. V lost 0 bases to trimming and J lost 3 bases, with 12 bases between them. Germline V gene data show CDR1 as SGDLS and CDR2 as YYNGEE. CDR3 nucleotides: TGTGCCAGCAGCGTAGGCTGGCAGGGCTACACTGAAGCTTTCTTT. Its translation: CASSVGWQGYTEAFF.

This chain uses TRBV5-4 with TRBJ2-1, with TRBD2 identical over 9 bases. CDR1 and CDR2 from the germline V gene are SGHNT and YYREEE (reference sequence). This CDR3 has 16 amino acids. Germline trimming cut 4 bases from V and 4 bases from J; bases unmatched to any gene: 9. CDR3 amino acids: CASSPAGLAGYNEQFF. CDR3 nucleotides: TGTGCCAGCAGCCCGGCGGGGCTAGCGGGGTACAATGAGCAGTTCTTC.

The J gene is TRBJ1-3, the V gene TRBV16; 7 bases are shared with TRBD1. The CDR3 has 16 residues. With 4 bases clipped from V and 1 base from J, the junction kept 7 bases outside the gene matches. The germline CDR1 and CDR2 sequences are KGHSY and FQNENV. This CDR3 is CASSLTTGASGNTIYF. The CDR3, as DNA: TGTGCCAGCAGCCTTACCACAGGGGCGTCTGGAAACACCATATATTTT. The full variable domain, completed using reference TRBV16 and TRBJ1-3, is GEEVAQTPKHLVRGEGQKAKLYCAPIKGHSYVFWYQQVLKNEFKFLISFQNENVFDETGMPKERFSAKCLPNSPCSLEIQATKLEDSAVYFCASSLTTGASGNTIYFGEGSWLTVV.

This clone was found once. The chain has TRBV28 and TRBJ2-7; 9 nucleotides align to TRBD2. With 1 base clipped from V and 3 bases from J, the junction kept 4 bases outside the gene matches. This CDR3 contains 15 residues. The germline V gene encodes CDR1 MDHEN and CDR2 SYDVKM. The CDR3 reads CASSLSASGNYEQYF. The DNA of the CDR3 is TGTGCCAGCAGTTTATCGGCTAGCGGGAACTACGAGCAGTACTTC.

By frequency in the sample, this clone is medium-sized. The chain employs TRBV7-2 and TRBJ1-1, with D possibly TRBD1 on 6 matching bases. The germline V gene encodes CDR1 SGHTA and CDR2 FQGNSA. The CDR3 runs 13 residues. Between the trimmed V and J ends, which lost 6 bases and 4 bases, there was a span of 12 bases. In nucleotides, the CDR3 is TGTGCCAGCAGTTTCCGAGGGGGCACTGAAGCTTTCTTT. Protein sequence: CASSFRGGTEAFF.

CDR3 sequence reads: CASSVGPSDTQYF. CDR3 coding DNA: TGTGCCAGCAGTGTTGGGCCTTCCGATACGCAGTATTTT. The chain has TRBV7-3 and TRBJ2-3; D remains unclear. Germline V gene sequence: CDR1 SGHTA, CDR2 FQGTGA. The CDR3 extends over 13 amino acids. V lost 6 bases and J 6 bases, leaving 13 bases between the germline ends. Full variable domain (missing parts from reference TRBV7-3 and TRBJ2-3): GAGVSQTPSNKVTEKGKYVELRCDPISGHTALYWYRQSLGQGPEFLIYFQGTGAADDSGLPNDRFFAVRPEGSVSTLKIQRTERGDSAVYLCASSVGPSDTQYFGPGTRLTVL.